Listed below are T cell receptor beta chains from one sample, sequenced in a study of early T cells in non-severe SARS-CoV-2 infection. TCRdb ran MiXCR on the 5' RACE reads and lists one entry per CDR3 protein. The table has roughly 88,000 distinct CDR3 sequences, about 15% seen once. The sequenced material came from whole blood. The receptor set was obtained from an adult who was a healthcare worker with PCR-confirmed SARS-CoV-2 infection or an uninfected control (not recorded which). The CDR3 runs from the conserved cysteine through the conserved F or W. The D gene is left open where the match is weak. The size field is filled for only some rows; it gives once, few, many or a size class.

j_call clone_size d_call v_call cdr3_nt cdr3_aa
TRBJ2-4 few TRBD2 TRBV20-1 TGCAGTGCTAGGCTAGCTGACGGAGGCGGGGGAAACATTCAGTACTTC CSARLADGGGGNIQYF
TRBJ2-5 many TRBD1 TRBV2 TGTGCCAGCACCGGGACAGGGCGGGCGGAAGAGACCCAGTACTTC CASTGTGRAEETQYF
TRBJ1-1 NA NA TRBV10-3 TGTGCCATCAGTGAGCGGGTGAACACTGAAGCTTTCTTT CAISERVNTEAFF
TRBJ1-6 NA TRBD1 TRBV9 TGTGCCAGCAGCCCCACGGGGACAGGATGGTCACCCCTCCACTTT CASSPTGTGWSPLHF
TRBJ2-7 few NA TRBV20-1 TGCAGTGCTAGAGATATCACGGAGTCCTACGAGCAGTACTTC CSARDITESYEQYF
TRBJ2-3 few TRBD1 TRBV12-3/TRBV12-4 TGTGCCAGCAGTTTAGACAGGGGGACAACAGATACGCAGTATTTT CASSLDRGTTDTQYF
TRBJ2-5 few NA TRBV9 TGTGCCAGCAGCGTAGGAGAGATCCAGTACTTC CASSVGEIQYF
TRBJ2-2 NA NA TRBV15 TGTGCCACCAGCAGAGATGCCCTGAACACCGGGGAGCTGTTTTTT CATSRDALNTGELFF
TRBJ2-2 few TRBD1 TRBV10-2 TGCGCCAGCAGTGTGTCAGGGGGTACCGGGGAGCTGTTTTTT CASSVSGGTGELFF
TRBJ1-5 many TRBD1 TRBV7-2 TGTGCCAGCAGCGGGACAGGGGGGCATCAGCCCCAGCATTTT CASSGTGGHQPQHF
TRBJ1-3 few NA TRBV24-1 TGTGCCACCAGTGCGACAGGCGGAAACACCATATATTTT CATSATGGNTIYF
TRBJ1-1 many NA TRBV5-1 TGCGCCAGCAGCTTGGACAGCGGGAGCACTGAAGCTTTCTTT CASSLDSGSTEAFF
TRBJ2-3 many TRBD2 TRBV5-4 TGTGCCAGCAGCCTAGCGGGGCCCACAGATACGCAGTATTTT CASSLAGPTDTQYF
TRBJ2-2 few NA TRBV6-5 TGTGCCAGCAGTTACTCGGGGTCCAGGCAAAACACCGGGGAGCTGTTTTTT CASSYSGSRQNTGELFF
TRBJ2-1 NA TRBD1 TRBV20-1 TGCAGTGCTGGGGAACGGACAGGGTATTACAATGAGCAGTTCTTC CSAGERTGYYNEQFF
TRBJ2-5 NA NA TRBV10-3 TGTGCCATCAGAGGGACCGGAGTTAGCGGAGAGACCCAGTACTTC CAIRGTGVSGETQYF
TRBJ2-3 few TRBD1 TRBV24-1 TGTGCCACCAGTGAAACCGGGACAGCTCTCGGTACGCAGTATTTT CATSETGTALGTQYF
TRBJ1-6 few NA TRBV7-9 TGTGCCAGCAGCTTAGACGGGGATTCACCCCTCCACTTT CASSLDGDSPLHF
TRBJ1-4 many TRBD1 TRBV7-2 TGTGCCAGCAGCACCCCTGGCCAGGGGGCGACTAATGAAAAACTGTTTTTT CASSTPGQGATNEKLFF